Described below is a single TCR beta chain sequence and its context. This clonotype was recorded a few times. Which antigen it targets is not known. No base qualities exist here, and no much larger clone lies one base off it. The CDR3 starts with the cysteine, ends with the phenylalanine, and has 13 residues. Only the CDR3 part of the read is kept: 39 bases, read in frame from the first base. Per the germline V gene, LGHNA is the CDR1 and YNFKEQ is the CDR2. The V and J ends are trimmed by 3 bases and 0 bases, leaving 6 bases between them. The data were obtained in a study of blood T cells in healthy people across ages (dated by TCRdb to between 2015 and 2017). For context, the study as a whole: In model experiments, template switching captured roughly one uniquely barcoded TCR beta cDNA molecule for every two T cells. Donors were grouped into four age groups: young (average about 15 years), middle-aged (about 40), aged (about 59) and long-lived (approximately 78). For two donors (one aged 18 to 30 and one aged 80 or older), the study analyzed two additional independent replicas of 1 million unique cDNA reads from the same blood draw. Donors of different ages were randomly distributed across sequencing lanes to avoid experimental bias. Age-related changes in TCR beta repertoire diversity were measured in the study by deep sequencing normalized with unique cDNA molecular identifiers.

The protocol used for the library was 5' RACE. TCRdb lists the instrument as Illumina HiSeq 2500. The second PCR ran for roughly 7 to 12 cycles and used a J-beta primer mix along with a sample-barcoded 5' primer. A template-switch 5' adaptor carrying 12 random nucleotides introduced a unique molecular identifier onto each TCR beta cDNA molecule. Each sample yielded at least 2.5 million CDR3-containing paired-end reads. All of the RNA was converted into first-strand cDNA using the Mint cDNA synthesis kit, with a TRBC-specific oligonucleotide serving as the primer. After uracil-DNA glycosylase treatment, a first 18-cycle PCR used universal primers M1SS and BC2_uni_R on all cDNA. In the source study's methods: For normalization, 1 million high-quality reads, each with a distinct molecular identifier, were randomly selected from each sample. Reads with shared molecular identifiers were discarded instead of being binned into consensus sequences. MiTCR, set to a Q25 quality threshold and the strictest error-elimination algorithm, was used for CDR3 identification, clonotype clustering and error correction. Lower-bound total TCR beta diversity was estimated with a nonparametric unseen species model using Euler transformation. The public reads were quality trimmed at Q25 with fastp and then assembled into clones with MiXCR by TCRdb, keeping productive beta chains. Duplicate CDR3 protein sequences are folded into a single record with the most common DNA and genes. The V and J calls reflect TCRdb's pipeline rather than the authors' work. This sample is represented by around 620,000 distinct CDR3 sequences; 27% of them were singletons. 18% of the sample is taken by the ten largest.

The study at large found these results: Conclusive comparison of naive and antigen-experienced compartments was prevented by the profiling of bulk unsorted PBMCs. Compared with the aged group, more naive CD4+ T cells, fewer expanded clones and increased TCR diversity were shown by the long-lived group, suggesting age selection. Observed TCR beta diversity correlated strongly with the percentage of naive T cells measured by flow cytometry. Because donor CMV infection status was unknown, age-related changes in expanded clonotypes were potentially confounded. Observed TCR beta diversity per million T cells fell roughly linearly with age, and a significant reduction was already apparent by age around 36. Total diversity estimates from one million sequenced T cells were considered lower bounds and underestimates.

The donors were some 36 Caucasian individuals from Russia, aged about 6 to 95 years, who were systemically healthy. Each donor gave about 9.7 milliliters of peripheral blood, drawn into EDTA-treated Vacutainer tubes. Ficoll-Paque density-gradient centrifugation was used to isolate PBMCs, with at least 7 million per sample. Trizol reagent was used to extract total RNA from PBMCs, with at least 5.5 micrograms per sample. For every donor, an aliquot of PBMCs went through flow cytometry to measure the percentages of naive CD45RAhigh/CD27high T cells. The rearranged segments are TRBV4-2 and TRBJ2-7; the D gene is not confidently resolved. This clonotype was obtained from an older woman in good health. What was sequenced was blood. The CDR3 sequence is CASSQTRSYEQYF. Read as DNA, the sequence is TGTGCCAGCAGCCAGACTCGCTCCTACGAGCAGTACTTC.